Presented here are 16 T cell receptor beta chains from one specimen sequenced in a study of blood T cell repertoires in COVID-19. Sequencing was performed with immunoSEQ multiplex PCR; in TCRdb, only in-frame clones are kept and a portion is missing. The sample lists around 250,000 clones; about nine tenths were seen once. Sample: PBMCs or T cells enriched from blood (not recorded which). These receptors were collected from a young man who had recovered from COVID-19.

The rearrangement uses TRBV9 and TRBJ2-2; D not certain. CDR1 and CDR2 from the germline V gene are SGDLS and YYNGEE. Deletions cut 0 bases from V and 3 bases from J, with 6 bases between. The CDR3 sequence is 14 residues long. DNA for the CDR3: TGTGCCAGCAGCGTAGTCCCGGACACCGGGGAGCTGTTTTTT. It yields the protein CASSVVPDTGELFF.

The rearrangement joins TRBV27 to TRBJ2-7; a possible D gene is TRBD1 (6 bases). Trimming took off 5 bases at V and 0 bases at J, with 11 bases between the two ends. The CDR3 covers 14 residues. The germline gives CDR1 MNHEY, CDR2 SMNVEV (reference sequence). CDR3 DNA: TGTGCCAGCAGTATTGACAGGAGCTCCTACGAGCAGTACTTC. This translates into CASSIDRSSYEQYF.

The rearrangement links TRBV5-1 to TRBJ2-7; tentative D call: TRBD2 (6 bases). Germline values: CDR1 SGHRS, CDR2 YFSETQ. Trimming took off 1 base at V and 4 bases at J, with 15 bases between the two ends. CDR3 size: 15 residues. CDR3 coding DNA: TGCGCCAGCAGCTTGCGGGCAGCTAGCGAGTACGAGCAGTACTTC. Its translation is CASSLRAASEYEQYF.

The chain links TRBV3-1 (or the pseudogene TRBV3-2) to TRBJ1-1, with unresolved D. Trimming cost V 4 bases and J 4 bases, with 10 bases left between them. The CDR3 covers 13 residues. Germline V CDR1 and CDR2: LGHDT, YNNKEL (reference sequence). CDR3 amino acids: CASSPGIGTEAFF. The CDR3 DNA follows: TGTGCCAGCAGCCCGGGGATCGGCACTGAAGCTTTCTTT.

To note about this clone: The junction does not match germline at one end; this may be a read error. The V call is TRBV7-8, the J call TRBJ2-2; TRBD2 matches 10 bases. In germline, CDR1 is SGHVS, CDR2 FQNEAQ. The CDR3 consists of 15 residues. CDR3 in amino acids: CASSEGLANTGELFF. Written as DNA, the CDR3 is TGTGCCAGCAGCGAGGGACTAGCGAATACCGGGGAGCTGTTTTTT.

This chain links TRBV11-3 with TRBJ2-1; possibly TRBD2 for D (6 bases). The ends were cut back, 8 bases at V and 0 bases at J, with 17 bases in the middle. CDR1 and CDR2 (germline): SGHNT, YENEEA. The CDR3 is 16 amino acids. CDR3 in amino acids: CASGGVGGSSYNEQFF. The CDR3 DNA sequence: TGTGCCAGCGGCGGGGTTGGGGGTAGCTCCTACAATGAGCAGTTCTTC.

This chain joins TRBV30 and TRBJ1-3; TRBD1 matches 8 bases. Germline CDR1 is GTSNPN and CDR2 is SVGIG (reference sequence). The CDR3 totals 15 residues. J lost 4 bases, V lost 5 bases, and 10 bases had no gene match. Written as DNA, the CDR3 is TGTGCCTGGCGAACCGGGACAGGTGGAGGAAACACCATATATTTT. Protein product: CAWRTGTGGGNTIYF.

This clone was picked up one time. J is TRBJ1-2 and V is TRBV14; D unresolved. This CDR3 has 14 residues. From germline, CDR1 is SGHDN and CDR2 FVKESK. V gave up 2 bases and J gave up 3 bases, with 10 bases separating them. CDR3 nucleotide sequence: TGTGCCAGCAGCCAACCCAGTTCAGACTATGGCTACACCTTC. Residues: CASSQPSSDYGYTF. Full variable domain (outside the CDR3, taken from reference TRBV14 and TRBJ1-2): EAGVTQFPSHSVIEKGQTVTLRCDPISGHDNLYWYRRVMGKEIKFLLHFVKESKQDESGMPNNRFLAERTGGTYSTLKVQPAELEDSGVYFCASSQPSSDYGYTFGSGTRLTVV.

The chain joins TRBV5-5 to TRBJ2-7, with a weak D call TRBD2 (5 bases). The CDR3 length is 17 residues. Trimming removed 0 bases at V and 5 bases at J, with 21 bases between. The germline CDR1 and CDR2 sequences are SGHKS and YYEKEE (reference sequence). CDR3 sequence (DNA): TGTGCCAGCAGCTTGGGGCCCTTTGAGGAGGTTCCCAACGAGCAGTACTTC. It specifies CASSLGPFEEVPNEQYF.

The rearrangement links TRBV30 to TRBJ1-3; maybe TRBD1 (5 bases). Germline V gene data show CDR1 as GTSNPN and CDR2 as SVGIG (reference sequence). CDR3 length equals 13 residues. V lost 2 bases and J 4 bases, leaving 9 bases between the germline ends. CDR3 in amino acids: CAWSPGLGNTIYF. Here the CDR3 DNA reads TGTGCCTGGAGTCCAGGGCTAGGAAACACCATATATTTT.

The V gene is TRBV3-1 (or the pseudogene TRBV3-2), the J gene TRBJ2-2; 13 nucleotides align to TRBD2. Looked up from germline, CDR1 is LGHDT and CDR2 is YNNKEL (reference sequence). Trimming took 2 bases from V and 7 from J; bases not matched to a gene: 16. The CDR3 is 20 residues long. The CDR3 region is CASSQKSGTSGTFGYGELFF. CDR3 nucleotides: TGTGCCAGCAGCCAAAAGTCCGGGACTAGCGGGACTTTCGGTTACGGGGAGCTGTTTTTT.

The chain couples TRBV3-1 (or the pseudogene TRBV3-2) to TRBJ1-4, with D hard to call. The germline V gene has CDR1 LGHDT and CDR2 YNNKEL (reference sequence). Deletions cut 0 bases from V and 2 bases from J, with 7 bases between. CDR3 length: 15 residues. As DNA, the CDR3 is TGTGCCAGCAGCCAAGACAGGCTGACTAATGAAAAACTGTTTTTT. This codes for CASSQDRLTNEKLFF.

The rearrangement uses TRBV7-9 and TRBJ2-1, with D tentatively TRBD2 (6 bases). This CDR3 is built from 14 residues. Per the germline V gene, CDR1 is SEHNR and CDR2 is FQNEAQ (reference sequence). V lost 4 bases and J lost 8, with 15 bases in between. The CDR3 protein is CASSSGLTGDEQFF. CDR3 coding DNA: TGTGCCAGCAGCTCCGGACTTACGGGGGATGAGCAGTTCTTC. Supplemented by reference TRBV7-9 and TRBJ2-1, the full variable domain reads DTGVSQNPRHKITKRGQNVTFRCDPISEHNRLYWYRQTLGQGPEFLTYFQNEAQLEKSRLLSDRFSAERPKGSFSTLEIQRTEQGDSAMYLCASSSGLTGDEQFFGPGTRLTVL.

The chain is built from TRBV5-4 and TRBJ2-2; 9 nucleotides agree with TRBD2. Losses at the gene ends were 0 bases for V and 4 bases for J; bases not matched to a gene: 4. CDR1 and CDR2 from the germline V gene are SGHNT and YYREEE (reference sequence). The CDR3 covers 16 residues. The CDR3 loop is CASSLVSGSFTGELFF. In nucleotides, the CDR3 is TGTGCCAGCAGCTTGGTTAGCGGGAGTTTCACCGGGGAGCTGTTTTTT.

The gene calls are TRBV24-1 and TRBJ2-1, with TRBD2 matching 7 bases. The V gene end was trimmed by 1 base and the J gene end by 6 bases; junction bases not matched to a gene: 11. The CDR3 is 17 amino acids. Germline-derived CDR1 and CDR2 are KGHDR and SFDVKD. The CDR3 region has the DNA TGTGCCACCAGTGATTTCTCCGGCGGGAGTATGAGCAATGAGCAGTTCTTC. Protein product: CATSDFSGGSMSNEQFF.

V is TRBV19 and J is TRBJ2-7; tentatively, D is TRBD1 (5 bases). Trimming took 0 bases from V and 5 from J, leaving 17 bases between them. The CDR3 spans 16 residues. Per the germline V gene, CDR1 is LNHDA and CDR2 is SQIVND (reference sequence). The CDR3 DNA reads TGTGCCAGTAGTATAGATCGGTGGCAGGGATCCGACGAGCAGTACTTC. It is translated as CASSIDRWQGSDEQYF.